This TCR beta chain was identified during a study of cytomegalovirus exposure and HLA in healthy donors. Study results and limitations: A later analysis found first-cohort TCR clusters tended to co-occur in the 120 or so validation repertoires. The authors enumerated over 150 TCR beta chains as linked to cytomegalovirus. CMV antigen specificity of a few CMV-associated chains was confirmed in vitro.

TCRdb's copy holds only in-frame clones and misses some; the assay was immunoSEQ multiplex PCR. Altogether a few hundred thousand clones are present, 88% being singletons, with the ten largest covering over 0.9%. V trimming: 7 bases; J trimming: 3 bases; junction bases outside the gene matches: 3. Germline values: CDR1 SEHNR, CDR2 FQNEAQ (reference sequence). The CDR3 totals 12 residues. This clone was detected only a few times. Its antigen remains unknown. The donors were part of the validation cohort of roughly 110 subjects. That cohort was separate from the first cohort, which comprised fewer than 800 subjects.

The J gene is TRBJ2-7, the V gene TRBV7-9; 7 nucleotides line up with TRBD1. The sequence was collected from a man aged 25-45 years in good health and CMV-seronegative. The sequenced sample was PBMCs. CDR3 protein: CASNAGGYEQYF. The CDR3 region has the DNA TGTGCCAGCAATGCAGGGGGCTACGAGCAGTACTTC.